This T cell receptor (beta chain) emerged from a study of T cells in Graves' hyperthyroidism and ophthalmopathy. Study at large: Peripheral blood collection took place at initial diagnosis, before any treatment.

Participants, patients aged 18 to 65, had newly diagnosed hyperthyroidism with a duration under 2 months. The TCR beta CDR3 regions underwent amplification using RNA transcripts as the source. The HTBI primer set drove a first-round RT-PCR of the TCR CDR3. One entry per CDR3 protein results from TCRdb running MiXCR on the multiplex PCR reads. The table has fewer than 650,000 distinct CDR3 sequences, 14% seen once. Germline V gene data show CDR1 as GTSNPN and CDR2 as SVGIG (reference sequence). The CDR3 extends over 15 amino acids. V shed 2 bases and J 8 bases; nucleotides not matched to a gene: 7. This clonotype showed up many times.

The source material was blood. The V and J genes are TRBV30 and TRBJ1-4; 11 bases match TRBD1. The clonotype was recovered from a woman aged 40 to 55 with Graves' hyperthyroidism. The CDR3 loop is CAWSPGQGAYEKLFF. The CDR3 DNA is TGTGCCTGGAGTCCCGGACAGGGGGCCTACGAAAAACTGTTTTTT.